This is a list of T cell receptor beta chains from one sample in a study of blood T cell repertoires in COVID-19. The protocol was immunoSEQ multiplex PCR, while the TCRdb copy is restricted to in-frame clones and leaves out a portion. The sample shows approximately 250,000 clones, roughly 80% of them seen only once. Sequenced sample: peripheral blood. These receptors came from a woman aged 45 to 65 with acute or convalescent COVID-19. Each CDR3 is given with its conserved first and last residue. The D gene is left open where the match is weak. Some rows have no size entry. The others give once, few or many, or a class for an expanded clone.

J gene: TRBJ2-3
clone size: .
D gene: .
V gene: TRBV19
CDR3 DNA: TGTGCCAGTAGCCCTAGCACAGATACGCAGTATTTT
CDR3 protein: CASSPSTDTQYF

J gene: TRBJ1-1
clone size: .
D gene: TRBD1
V gene: TRBV12-3/TRBV12-4
CDR3 DNA: TGTGCCAGCAGTCCGCGGACAGGGAATGAAGCTTTCTTT
CDR3 protein: CASSPRTGNEAFF

J gene: TRBJ1-2
clone size: .
D gene: TRBD1
V gene: TRBV7-9
CDR3 DNA: TGTGCCAGTCGACAGGGCGCTAACTATGGCTACACCTTC
CDR3 protein: CASRQGANYGYTF

J gene: TRBJ1-2
clone size: .
D gene: .
V gene: TRBV3-1/TRBV3-2
CDR3 DNA: TGTGCCAGCAGCCAAGTTGTAGGGCAGGGCTATGGCTACACCTTC
CDR3 protein: CASSQVVGQGYGYTF

J gene: TRBJ1-2
clone size: few
D gene: .
V gene: TRBV5-1
CDR3 DNA: TGCGCCAGCAGCTTGGGAGTCCGGGACACCTATGGCTACACCTTC
CDR3 protein: CASSLGVRDTYGYTF

J gene: TRBJ1-2
clone size: .
D gene: .
V gene: TRBV2
CDR3 DNA: TGTGCCAGCACAGACCCAGGTCAAGAAGGCTACACCTTC
CDR3 protein: CASTDPGQEGYTF

J gene: TRBJ2-5
clone size: .
D gene: .
V gene: TRBV7-3
CDR3 DNA: TGTGCCAGCAGCCCCACAGGGTTAGAGACCCAGTACTTC
CDR3 protein: CASSPTGLETQYF

J gene: TRBJ1-1
clone size: once
D gene: .
V gene: TRBV3-1/TRBV3-2
CDR3 DNA: TGTGCCAGCAGCTCCTCGGGAGGGGGTAGCACTGAAGCTTTCTTT
CDR3 protein: CASSSSGGGSTEAFF

J gene: TRBJ1-1
clone size: few
D gene: .
V gene: TRBV5-1
CDR3 DNA: TGCGCCAGCAGCCCCGGGACAACGGAAACTGAAGCTTTCTTT
CDR3 protein: CASSPGTTETEAFF

J gene: TRBJ2-7
clone size: once
D gene: .
V gene: TRBV12-3/TRBV12-4
CDR3 DNA: TGTGCCAGCAGTTTTACTACCTCCTACGAGCAGTACTTC
CDR3 protein: CASSFTTSYEQYF

J gene: TRBJ2-1
clone size: .
D gene: TRBD2
V gene: TRBV7-9
CDR3 DNA: TGTGCCAGCAGCTTAACCTACGGTGCGGGAGGTCCCTCGTACAATGAGCAGTTCTTC
CDR3 protein: CASSLTYGAGGPSYNEQFF

J gene: TRBJ2-7
clone size: .
D gene: .
V gene: TRBV11-3
CDR3 DNA: TGTGCCAGCAGCTTAGATTCGGGAGACGGATACGAGCAGTACTTC
CDR3 protein: CASSLDSGDGYEQYF

J gene: TRBJ2-1
clone size: few
D gene: TRBD2
V gene: TRBV24-1
CDR3 DNA: TGTGCCACCAGTGACGATCCGGGACTAGGACACAATGAGCAGTTCTTC
CDR3 protein: CATSDDPGLGHNEQFF

J gene: TRBJ1-5
clone size: .
D gene: .
V gene: TRBV7-8
CDR3 DNA: TGTGCCAGCAGCGTCAGGGGATATCAGCCCCAGCATTTT
CDR3 protein: CASSVRGYQPQHF

J gene: TRBJ2-7
clone size: .
D gene: TRBD1
V gene: TRBV6-5
CDR3 DNA: TGTGCCAGCGGACAGGGCAGTCCCGAGCAGTACTTC
CDR3 protein: CASGQGSPEQYF

J gene: TRBJ2-1
clone size: few
D gene: TRBD2
V gene: TRBV7-2
CDR3 DNA: TGTGCCAGCAAAATAGCGGGGGGCTACAATGAGCAGTTCTTC
CDR3 protein: CASKIAGGYNEQFF

J gene: TRBJ2-1
clone size: .
D gene: .
V gene: TRBV19
CDR3 DNA: TGTGCCAGTAGTGCTCGACTAGATATCCATGAGCAGTTCTTC
CDR3 protein: CASSARLDIHEQFF